The rows below give T cell receptor beta chains drawn from one sample of a study of breast tumors, draining lymph nodes, adjacent tissues. From the multiplex PCR reads, TCRdb called clonotypes with MiXCR, one entry per CDR3 protein. The repertoire holds more than 50,000 distinct CDR3 sequences, with about 40% as singletons. The sample consisted of breast tumor tissue. These receptor sequences come from a female donor with breast cancer. Some clones in this sample may be carry-over from other donors' samples. CDR3s include the opening cysteine and the closing phenylalanine or tryptophan. D genes are given only for firm matches. Some rows mark clone size as missing; the rest say once, few, many or name a class of expanded clone.

D gene	V gene	clone size	J gene	CDR3 DNA	CDR3 protein
.	TRBV19	.	TRBJ1-4	TGTGCCAGTAGTATAATGGCCCCCATCCGGGAAAAACTGTTTTTT	CASSIMAPIREKLFF
TRBD1	TRBV6-1	few	TRBJ2-1	TGTGCCAGCAGTCACGGGGGGACAGGGGTCCATGAGCAGTTCTTC	CASSHGGTGVHEQFF
.	TRBV12-3/TRBV12-4	many	TRBJ1-5	TGTGCCAGCAGCCCCTATAGCAATCAGCCCCAGCATTTT	CASSPYSNQPQHF
TRBD2	TRBV20-1	.	TRBJ2-3	TGCAGTGCTAGAGACGCAGCGGGACTCCAGGCAGATACGCAGTATTTT	CSARDAAGLQADTQYF
.	TRBV7-2	many	TRBJ1-2	TGTGCCAGCAGGCTGGCAGAGGGTAACTATGGCTACACCTTC	CASRLAEGNYGYTF
.	TRBV11-3	.	TRBJ2-5	TGTGCCAGCAGCCAAGCCGGGTCTACCCAAGAGACCCAGTACTTC	CASSQAGSTQETQYF
TRBD2	TRBV2	many	TRBJ2-1	TGTGCCAGCAGTCCTAGCGGGCTTTACAATGAGCAGTTCTTC	CASSPSGLYNEQFF
.	TRBV7-6	.	TRBJ2-5	TGTGCCAGCAGCTTATACTCCGGGGAGACCCAGTACTTC	CASSLYSGETQYF
.	TRBV27	.	TRBJ1-4	.	CASSWGRTAKNIQYFGEKLFF
.	TRBV2	.	TRBJ2-1	TGTGCCAGCAGTACAGCGTGGGGGGCCCTTGGTGAGCAGTTCTTC	CASSTAWGALGEQFF
.	TRBV30	medium-sized	TRBJ1-6	TGTGCCTGGAGTACGGCATCGCGTTCACCCCTCCACTTT	CAWSTASRSPLHF
TRBD1	TRBV11-2	.	TRBJ2-2	TGTGCCAGCAGCTTAGGTAGGGGGCGCACCGGGGAGCTGTTTTTT	CASSLGRGRTGELFF
.	TRBV5-6	many	TRBJ2-1	TGTGCCAGCAGCTTGGTCGGGGCGGGTAATGAGCAGTTCTTC	CASSLVGAGNEQFF
.	TRBV5-8	many	TRBJ2-7	TGTGCCAGCAGCTTGCAGGGTTCAGGGACGTACGAGCAGTACTTC	CASSLQGSGTYEQYF
.	TRBV20-1	.	TRBJ1-6	TGCAGTACTGTAGCGGGACATAATTCACCCCTCCACTTT	CSTVAGHNSPLHF
TRBD1	TRBV7-9	many	TRBJ1-5	TGTGCCAGCAGCTTAGGACAGGGTTATCAGCCCCAGCATTTT	CASSLGQGYQPQHF
.	TRBV2	few	TRBJ2-3	TGTGCCAGCTTTCGGGATAGCACAGATACGCAGTATTTT	CASFRDSTDTQYF
.	TRBV12-3/TRBV12-4	medium-sized	TRBJ2-7	TGTGCCAGCAGCAAGGGGGGTTACGAGCAGTACTTC	CASSKGGYEQYF
.	TRBV14	few	TRBJ2-5	TGTGCCAGCAGCCGAGTAGTCTTCCAAGAGACCCAGTCCTTC	CASSRVVFQETQSF
.	TRBV25-1	.	TRBJ1-5	TGTGCCAGCAGTGAATGGCTACAGGGCAATCAGCCCCAGCATTTT	CASSEWLQGNQPQHF
.	TRBV7-3	once	TRBJ2-3	TGTGCCAGCAGCTTAGCCCCCGCCATAGATACGCAGTATTTT	CASSLAPAIDTQYF
TRBD2	TRBV7-9	.	TRBJ2-3	TGTGCCAGCAGCCTTAGCGGGGAGATCGACAGGACGCAGTATTTT	CASSLSGEIDRTQYF
.	TRBV19	.	TRBJ1-6	TGTGCCAGTAGTACCCCACCCGGGAAGAAAGTATTAGAGGATAATTCACCCCTCCACTTT	CASSTPPGKKVLEDNSPLHF